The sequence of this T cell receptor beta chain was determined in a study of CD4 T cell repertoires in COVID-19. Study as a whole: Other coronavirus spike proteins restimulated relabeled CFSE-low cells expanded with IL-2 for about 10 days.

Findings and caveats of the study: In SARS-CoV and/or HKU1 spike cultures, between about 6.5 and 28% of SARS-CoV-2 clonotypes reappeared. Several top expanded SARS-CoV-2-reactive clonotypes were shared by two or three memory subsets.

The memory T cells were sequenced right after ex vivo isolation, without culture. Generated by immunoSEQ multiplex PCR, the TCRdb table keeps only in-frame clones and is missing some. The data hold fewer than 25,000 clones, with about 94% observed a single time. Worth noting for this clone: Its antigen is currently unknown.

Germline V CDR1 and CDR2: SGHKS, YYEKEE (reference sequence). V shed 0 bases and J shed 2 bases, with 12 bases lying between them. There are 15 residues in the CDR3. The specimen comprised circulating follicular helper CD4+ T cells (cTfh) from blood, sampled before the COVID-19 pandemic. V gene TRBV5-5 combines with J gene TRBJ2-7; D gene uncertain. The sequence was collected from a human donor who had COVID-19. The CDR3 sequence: CASSLVSTPTYEQYF. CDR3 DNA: TGTGCCAGCAGCTTGGTGTCTACGCCCACCTACGAGCAGTACTTC. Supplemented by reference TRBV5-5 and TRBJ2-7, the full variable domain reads DAGVTQSPTHLIKTRGQQVTLRCSPISGHKSVSWYQQVLGQGPQFIFQYYEKEERGRGNFPDRFSARQFPNYSSELNVNALLLGDSALYLCASSLVSTPTYEQYFGPGTRLTVT.